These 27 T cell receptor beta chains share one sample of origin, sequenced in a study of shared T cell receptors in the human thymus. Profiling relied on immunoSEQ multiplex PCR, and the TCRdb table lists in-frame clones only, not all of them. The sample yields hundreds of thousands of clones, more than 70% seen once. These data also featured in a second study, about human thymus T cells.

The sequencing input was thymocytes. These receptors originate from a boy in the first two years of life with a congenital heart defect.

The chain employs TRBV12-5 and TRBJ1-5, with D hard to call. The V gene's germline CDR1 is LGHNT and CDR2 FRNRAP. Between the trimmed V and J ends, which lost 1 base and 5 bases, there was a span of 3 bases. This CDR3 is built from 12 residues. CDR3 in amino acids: CASGLADQPQHF. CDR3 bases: TGTGCTAGTGGTTTGGCGGATCAGCCCCAGCATTTT. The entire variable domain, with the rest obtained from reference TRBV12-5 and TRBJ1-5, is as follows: DARVTQTPRHKVTEMGQEVTMRCQPILGHNTVFWYRQTMMQGLELLAYFRNRAPLDDSGMPKDRFSAEMPDATLATLKIQPSEPRDSAVYFCASGLADQPQHFGDGTRLSIL.

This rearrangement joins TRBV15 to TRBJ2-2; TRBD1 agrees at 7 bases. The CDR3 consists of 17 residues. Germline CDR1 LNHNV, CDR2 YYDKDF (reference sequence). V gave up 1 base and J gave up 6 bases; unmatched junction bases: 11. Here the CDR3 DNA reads TGTGCCACCAGCAGAGGGGATCAGGGGGATTATGCCGGGGAGCTGTTTTTT. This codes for CATSRGDQGDYAGELFF.

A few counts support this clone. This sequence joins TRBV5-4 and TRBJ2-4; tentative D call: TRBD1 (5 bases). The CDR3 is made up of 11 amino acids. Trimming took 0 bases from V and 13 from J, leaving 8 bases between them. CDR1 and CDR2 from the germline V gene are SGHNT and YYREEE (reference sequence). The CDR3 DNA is TGTGCCAGCAGCTTGGGGGGCCACCAGTACTTC. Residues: CASSLGGHQYF.

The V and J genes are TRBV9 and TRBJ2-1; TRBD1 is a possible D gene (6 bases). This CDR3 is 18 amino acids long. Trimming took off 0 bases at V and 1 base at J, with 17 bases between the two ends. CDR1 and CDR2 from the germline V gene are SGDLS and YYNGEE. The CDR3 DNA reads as TGTGCCAGCAGCGTAGCCGTAGACCGGGACAAGTCCTACAATGAGCAGTTCTTC. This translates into CASSVAVDRDKSYNEQFF.

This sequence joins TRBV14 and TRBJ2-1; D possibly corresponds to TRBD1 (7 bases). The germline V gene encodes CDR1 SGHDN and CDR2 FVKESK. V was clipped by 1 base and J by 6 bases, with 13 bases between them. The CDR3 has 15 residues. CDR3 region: CASSQVGGGFNEQFF. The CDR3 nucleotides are TGTGCCAGCAGCCAAGTTGGAGGGGGCTTCAATGAGCAGTTCTTC.

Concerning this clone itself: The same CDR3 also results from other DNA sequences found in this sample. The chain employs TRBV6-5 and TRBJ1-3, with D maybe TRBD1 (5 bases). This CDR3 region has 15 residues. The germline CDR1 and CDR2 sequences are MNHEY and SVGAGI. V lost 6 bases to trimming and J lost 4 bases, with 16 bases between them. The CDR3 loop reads CASSPGGGLGNTIYF. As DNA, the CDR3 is TGTGCCAGCAGCCCGGGTGGGGGACTCGGAAACACCATATATTTT.

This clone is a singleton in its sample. The CDR3 region has the DNA TGCGCCAGCAGCCCGATTTGGTCCGGGAACTACGTCTACAATGAGCAGTTCTTC. Its protein is CASSPIWSGNYVYNEQFF. V gene TRBV5-1 combines with J gene TRBJ2-1, with D perhaps matching TRBD2 (5 bases). V was trimmed by 4 bases and J by 3 bases, leaving 23 bases between them. Germline values: CDR1 SGHRS, CDR2 YFSETQ. This CDR3 contains 18 residues.

Here the CDR3 DNA reads TGCGCCAGCATTCGACCGGTGGGGGGGAGCACCGGGGAGCTGTTTTTT. Translation: CASIRPVGGSTGELFF. V and J are TRBV23-1 and TRBJ2-2; the match to TRBD2 covers 7 bases. TRBV23-1 is flagged as an ORF with uncertain function. V lost 7 bases to trimming and J lost 4 bases; unmatched junction nucleotides: 12. The CDR3 totals 16 residues.

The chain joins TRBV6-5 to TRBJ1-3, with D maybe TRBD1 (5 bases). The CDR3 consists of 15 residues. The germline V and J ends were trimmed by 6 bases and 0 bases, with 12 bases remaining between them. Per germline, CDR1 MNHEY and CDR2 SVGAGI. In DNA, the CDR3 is TGTGCCAGCAGGGGGCCGACCTACTCTGGAAACACCATATATTTT. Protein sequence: CASRGPTYSGNTIYF.

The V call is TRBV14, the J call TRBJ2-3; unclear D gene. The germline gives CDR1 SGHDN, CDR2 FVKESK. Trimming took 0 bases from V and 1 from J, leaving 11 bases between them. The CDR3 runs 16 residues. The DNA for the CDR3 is TGTGCCAGCAGCCAAGAGGTTGCTACGGGCACAGATACGCAGTATTTT. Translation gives CASSQEVATGTDTQYF.

CDR3 residues: CAWRSGGELFF. The CDR3 DNA follows: TGTGCCTGGAGGAGTGGCGGGGAGCTGTTTTTT. The chain has TRBV30 and TRBJ2-2; D ambiguous. V lost 3 bases and J lost 7, with 6 bases in between. The germline gives CDR1 GTSNPN, CDR2 SVGIG (reference sequence). The CDR3 has 11 residues.

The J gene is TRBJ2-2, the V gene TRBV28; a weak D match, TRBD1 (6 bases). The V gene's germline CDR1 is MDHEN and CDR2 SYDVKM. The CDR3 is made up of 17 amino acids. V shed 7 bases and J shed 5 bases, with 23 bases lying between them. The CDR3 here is CASMGQWGHGRTGELFF. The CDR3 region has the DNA TGTGCCAGCATGGGCCAGTGGGGACATGGTAGGACCGGGGAGCTGTTTTTT.

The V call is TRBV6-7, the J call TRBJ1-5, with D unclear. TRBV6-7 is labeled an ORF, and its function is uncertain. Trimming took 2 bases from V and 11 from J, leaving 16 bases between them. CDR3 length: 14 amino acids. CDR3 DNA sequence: TGTGCCAGCAGTTACGGAGGGAAAGGCCTGTCCCAGCATTTT. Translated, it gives CASSYGGKGLSQHF.

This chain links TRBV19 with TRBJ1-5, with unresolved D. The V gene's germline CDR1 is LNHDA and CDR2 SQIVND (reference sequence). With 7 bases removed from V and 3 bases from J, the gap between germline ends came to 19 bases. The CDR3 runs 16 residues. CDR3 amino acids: CASTRIGLAPNQPQHF. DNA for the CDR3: TGTGCCAGTACCCGAATAGGACTGGCCCCCAATCAGCCCCAGCATTTT. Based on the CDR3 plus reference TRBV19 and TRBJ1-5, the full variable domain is DGGITQSPKYLFRKEGQNVTLSCEQNLNHDAMYWYRQDPGQGLRLIYYSQIVNDFQKGDIAEGYSVSREKKESFPLTVTSAQKNPTAFYLCASTRIGLAPNQPQHFGDGTRLSIL.

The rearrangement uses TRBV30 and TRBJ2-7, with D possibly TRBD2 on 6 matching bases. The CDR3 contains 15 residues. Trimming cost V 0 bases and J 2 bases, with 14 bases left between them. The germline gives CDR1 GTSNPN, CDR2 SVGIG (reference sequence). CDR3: CAWSVRGEDTYEQYF. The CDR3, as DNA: TGTGCCTGGAGTGTACGAGGGGAGGATACCTACGAGCAGTACTTC.

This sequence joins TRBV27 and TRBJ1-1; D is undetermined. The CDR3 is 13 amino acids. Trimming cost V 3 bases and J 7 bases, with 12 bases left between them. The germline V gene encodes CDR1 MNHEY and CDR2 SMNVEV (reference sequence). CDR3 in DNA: TGTGCCAGCAGTTTCGTACCCAGAGGTGAAGCTTTCTTT. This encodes CASSFVPRGEAFF.

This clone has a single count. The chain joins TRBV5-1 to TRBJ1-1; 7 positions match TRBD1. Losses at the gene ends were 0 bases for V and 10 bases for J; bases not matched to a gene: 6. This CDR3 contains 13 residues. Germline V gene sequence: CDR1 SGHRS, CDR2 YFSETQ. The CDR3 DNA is TGCGCCAGCAGCTTGGAGACAGGGTATGGAGCTTTCTTT. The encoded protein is CASSLETGYGAFF.

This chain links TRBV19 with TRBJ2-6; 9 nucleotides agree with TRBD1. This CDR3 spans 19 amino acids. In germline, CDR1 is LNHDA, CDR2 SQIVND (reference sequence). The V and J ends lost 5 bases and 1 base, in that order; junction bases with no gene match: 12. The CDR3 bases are TGTGCCAGTAGTCCCTTGACCGGGACAGGGAGGTCTGGGGCCAACGTCCTGACTTTC. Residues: CASSPLTGTGRSGANVLTF.

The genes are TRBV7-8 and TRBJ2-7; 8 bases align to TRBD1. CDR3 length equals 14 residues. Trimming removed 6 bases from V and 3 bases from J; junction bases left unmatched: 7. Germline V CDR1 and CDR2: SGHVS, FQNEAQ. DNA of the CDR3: TGTGCCAGCAGATTCGACAGGGGTCTCTACGAGCAGTACTTC. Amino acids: CASRFDRGLYEQYF. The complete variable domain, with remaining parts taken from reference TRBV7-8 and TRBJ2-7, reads GAGVSQSPRYKVAKRGQDVALRCDPISGHVSLFWYQQALGQGPEFLTYFQNEAQLDKSGLPSDRFFAERPEGSVSTLKIQRTQQEDSAVYLCASRFDRGLYEQYFGPGTRLTVT.

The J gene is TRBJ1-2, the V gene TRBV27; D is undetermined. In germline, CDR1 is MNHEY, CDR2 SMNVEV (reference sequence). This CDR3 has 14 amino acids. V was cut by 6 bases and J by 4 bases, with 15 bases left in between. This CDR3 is CASSLSDSFYGYTF. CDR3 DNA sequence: TGTGCCAGCAGCCTATCGGACTCCTTCTATGGCTACACCTTC.

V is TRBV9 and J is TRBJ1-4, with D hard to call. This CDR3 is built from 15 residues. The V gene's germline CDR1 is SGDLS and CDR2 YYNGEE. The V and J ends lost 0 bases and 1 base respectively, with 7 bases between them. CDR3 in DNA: TGTGCCAGCAGCGTAGGAGGTAAAACTAATGAAAAACTGTTTTTT. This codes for CASSVGGKTNEKLFF. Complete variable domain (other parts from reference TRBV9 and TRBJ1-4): DSGVTQTPKHLITATGQRVTLRCSPRSGDLSVYWYQQSLDQGLQFLIQYYNGEERAKGNILERFSAQQFPDLHSELNLSSLELGDSALYFCASSVGGKTNEKLFFGSGTQLSVL.

The CDR3 is CASRTSGVYEQYF. The CDR3 DNA reads TGTGCCAGTCGGACTAGCGGGGTCTACGAGCAGTACTTC. The chain is built from TRBV7-9 and TRBJ2-7, with TRBD2 matching over 12 bases. CDR3 length: 13 residues. V gave up 9 bases and J gave up 3 bases; unmatched junction bases: 3. Germline loops: CDR1 SEHNR, CDR2 FQNEAQ (reference sequence).

The CDR3 sequence: CASNIKRQDNGELFF. DNA of the CDR3: TGTGCCAGCAACATAAAAAGACAGGATAACGGGGAGCTGTTTTTT. This rearrangement joins TRBV28 to TRBJ2-2, with D possibly being TRBD1 (6 bases). Deletions cut 7 bases from V and 7 bases from J, with 19 bases between. This CDR3 is built from 15 residues. Germline V gives CDR1 MDHEN, CDR2 SYDVKM.

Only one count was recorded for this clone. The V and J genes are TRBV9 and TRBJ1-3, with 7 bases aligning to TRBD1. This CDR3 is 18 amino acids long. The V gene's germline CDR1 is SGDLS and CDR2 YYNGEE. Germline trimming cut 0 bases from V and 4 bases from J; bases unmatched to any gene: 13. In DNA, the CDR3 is TGTGCCAGCAGCGTAGCCCAGGAGGGGGCTTTTTCGGGAAACACCATATATTTT. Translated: CASSVAQEGAFSGNTIYF.

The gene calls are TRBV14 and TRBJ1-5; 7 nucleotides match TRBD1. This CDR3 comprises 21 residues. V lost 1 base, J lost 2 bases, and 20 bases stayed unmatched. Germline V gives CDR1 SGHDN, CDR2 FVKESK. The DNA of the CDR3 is TGTGCCAGCAGCCAAGGGCTCTCCTCTAAACTAGGACAGGCGGGCAATCAGCCCCAGCATTTT. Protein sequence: CASSQGLSSKLGQAGNQPQHF.

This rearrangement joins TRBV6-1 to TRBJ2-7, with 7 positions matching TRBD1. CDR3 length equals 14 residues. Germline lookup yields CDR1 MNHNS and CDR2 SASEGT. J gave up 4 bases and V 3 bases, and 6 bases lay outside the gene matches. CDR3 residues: CASSDEGTDYEQYF. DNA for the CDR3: TGTGCCAGCAGTGATGAAGGGACAGATTACGAGCAGTACTTC.

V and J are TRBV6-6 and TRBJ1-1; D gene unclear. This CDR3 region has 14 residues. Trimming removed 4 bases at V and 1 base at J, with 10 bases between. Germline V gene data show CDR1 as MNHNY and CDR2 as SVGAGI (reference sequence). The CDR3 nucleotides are TGTGCCAGCAGTTCCACTTTACCGAACACTGAAGCTTTCTTT. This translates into CASSSTLPNTEAFF.